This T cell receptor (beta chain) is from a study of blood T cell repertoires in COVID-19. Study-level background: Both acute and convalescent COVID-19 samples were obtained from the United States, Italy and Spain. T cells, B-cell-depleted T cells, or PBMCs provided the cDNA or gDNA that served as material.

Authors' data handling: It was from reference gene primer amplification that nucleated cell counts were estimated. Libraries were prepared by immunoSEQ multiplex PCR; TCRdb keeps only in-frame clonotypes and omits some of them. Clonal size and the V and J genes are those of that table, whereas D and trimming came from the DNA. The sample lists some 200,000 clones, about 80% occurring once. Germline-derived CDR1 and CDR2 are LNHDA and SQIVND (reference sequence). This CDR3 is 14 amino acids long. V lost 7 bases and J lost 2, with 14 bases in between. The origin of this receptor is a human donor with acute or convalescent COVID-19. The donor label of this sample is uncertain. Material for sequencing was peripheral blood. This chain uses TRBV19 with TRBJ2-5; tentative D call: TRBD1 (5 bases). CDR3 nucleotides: TGTGCCAGTAATATCGGACATCGACAAGAGACCCAGTACTTC. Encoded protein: CASNIGHRQETQYF.